Each of the 22 T cell receptor beta chains below was sequenced from the same sample in a study of shared T cell receptors in the human thymus. The repertoire was sequenced with immunoSEQ multiplex PCR; TCRdb's copy has only in-frame clones and lacks some. Here the sample spans hundreds of thousands of clones, around 87% being singletons. The data were also submitted as part of a second study, on human thymus T cells.

The source material was thymocytes. The receptor set was obtained from a boy younger than two with a congenital heart defect.

This rearrangement joins TRBV7-9 to TRBJ1-1, with D possibly being TRBD1 (5 bases). The germline V and J ends were trimmed by 6 bases and 1 base, with 9 bases remaining between them. Germline CDR1 SEHNR, CDR2 FQNEAQ (reference sequence). The CDR3 sequence is 13 residues long. The CDR3 is CASSLDKNTEAFF. The CDR3 coding sequence is TGTGCCAGCAGTTTGGACAAGAACACTGAAGCTTTCTTT.

The V and J genes are TRBV5-1 and TRBJ1-1; a possible D gene is TRBD1 (5 bases). Germline-derived CDR1 and CDR2 are SGHRS and YFSETQ. Trimming cost V 0 bases and J 2 bases, with 14 bases left between them. The CDR3 runs 16 residues. CDR3 bases: TGCGCCAGCAGCTTGGGGGCGCAGGGAGGAAACACTGAAGCTTTCTTT. It translates to CASSLGAQGGNTEAFF.

The chain couples TRBV11-2 to TRBJ2-5; TRBD1 matches 8 bases. The CDR3 spans 16 residues. Per the germline V gene, CDR1 is SGHAT and CDR2 is FQNNGV. With 1 base clipped from V and 1 base from J, the junction kept 5 bases outside the gene matches. CDR3 bases: TGTGCCAGCAGCTTAGCGCGGACAGGGCCCCAAGAGACCCAGTACTTC. Translated: CASSLARTGPQETQYF.

In DNA form, the CDR3 reads TGTGCCAGCAGCCCGCACCGATACCTACTAGAAGGTCAAAATGAGCAGTTCTTC. Amino acid sequence: CASSPHRYLLEGQNEQFF. The chain links TRBV14 to TRBJ2-1; TRBD2 might be the D (5 bases). The CDR3 has 18 residues. V lost 4 bases to trimming and J lost 7 bases, with 26 bases between them. CDR1 and CDR2 (germline): SGHDN, FVKESK.

The genes are TRBV13 and TRBJ2-3; maybe TRBD2 (5 bases). Germline lookup yields CDR1 PRHDT and CDR2 FYEKMQ (reference sequence). The CDR3 is made up of 14 amino acids. V was trimmed by 5 bases and J by 7 bases, leaving 16 bases between them. CDR3 DNA: TGTGCCAGCAGCCCTGGGAGATCCAGCCATACGCAGTATTTT. Translated, it gives CASSPGRSSHTQYF.

The CDR3 DNA reads TGTGCCAGCTCACCGCTCTTAGCGGGGGACTCCGAGCAGTACTTC. Amino acids: CASSPLLAGDSEQYF. V and J are TRBV18 and TRBJ2-7; 9 bases are a match to TRBD2. Germline V gene lookup returns CDR1 KGHSH and CDR2 LQKENI. This CDR3 contains 15 residues. Trimming cost V 3 bases and J 6 bases; bases outside gene matches: 9.

The rearrangement uses TRBV7-6 and TRBJ2-7; 11 nucleotides agree with TRBD2. The V and J ends lost 5 bases and 1 base, in that order; junction bases with no gene match: 7. The germline V gene has CDR1 SGHVS and CDR2 FNYEAQ. There are 16 residues in the CDR3. The CDR3 DNA follows: TGTGCCAGCAGCGGACGGACTAGCGGGCCATCCTACGAGCAGTACTTC. The encoded protein is CASSGRTSGPSYEQYF.

This rearrangement joins TRBV7-9 to TRBJ2-1; TRBD2 matches 10 bases. The CDR3 sequence is 16 residues long. CDR1 is SEHNR, CDR2 FQNEAQ, per germline (reference sequence). J gave up 9 bases and V 1 base, and 9 bases lay outside the gene matches. The CDR3 loop reads CASSLELAGTNPEQFF. In DNA form, the CDR3 reads TGTGCCAGCAGCTTAGAACTAGCGGGGACGAACCCTGAGCAGTTCTTC.

The gene calls are TRBV5-1 and TRBJ2-2; D is ambiguous. From germline, CDR1 is SGHRS and CDR2 YFSETQ. Trimming stripped 5 bases from V and 4 bases from J, with 9 bases between. This CDR3 has 13 residues. Written as DNA, the CDR3 is TGCGCCAGCAGTCCGACTTCCACCGGGGAGCTGTTTTTT. This codes for CASSPTSTGELFF. Variable domain in full (rest from reference TRBV5-1 and TRBJ2-2): KAGVTQTPRYLIKTRGQQVTLSCSPISGHRSVSWYQQTPGQGLQFLFEYFSETQRNKGNFPGRFSGRQFSNSRSEMNVSTLELGDSALYLCASSPTSTGELFFGEGSRLTVL.

The chain links TRBV14 to TRBJ1-2, with 10 nucleotides matching TRBD1. V trimming: 4 bases; J trimming: 7 bases; junction bases outside the gene matches: 9. The CDR3 contains 15 residues. Germline values: CDR1 SGHDN, CDR2 FVKESK. DNA for the CDR3: TGTGCCAGCAGCCCTCTCGGGACAGGGGTTGCTGGCTACACCTTC. Amino acids: CASSPLGTGVAGYTF.

The chain links TRBV4-3 to TRBJ2-3; 11 bases align to TRBD2. This CDR3 is 16 amino acids long. V was clipped by 1 base and J by 2 bases; unmatched bases: 2. Germline CDR1 is LGHNA and CDR2 is YSLEER. DNA for the CDR3: TGCGCCAGCAGCCAAGTAGCGGGAGGGTTCACAGATACGCAGTATTTT. Residues: CASSQVAGGFTDTQYF.

The chain recombines TRBV5-6 with TRBJ1-5, with TRBD1 identical over 7 bases. The junction had 4 bases not matched to a gene; V was cut back by 1 base and J by 6 bases. CDR3 length: 14 residues. CDR1 and CDR2 (germline): SGHDT, YYEEEE. CDR3 sequence (DNA): TGTGCCAGCAGCTTGTACAGGGGACCTCAGCCCCAGCATTTT. This gives the protein CASSLYRGPQPQHF. Drawing the rest from reference TRBV5-6 and TRBJ1-5, the complete variable domain is DAGVTQSPTHLIKTRGQQVTLRCSPKSGHDTVSWYQQALGQGPQFIFQYYEEEERQRGNFPDRFSGHQFPNYSSELNVNALLLGDSALYLCASSLYRGPQPQHFGDGTRLSIL.

This chain connects TRBV5-1 to TRBJ2-7, with 7 positions matching TRBD1. V shed 4 bases, J shed 0 bases, and the junction held 7 bases outside the gene matches. Germline assignment: CDR1 SGHRS and CDR2 YFSETQ. The CDR3 loop spans 15 amino acids. CDR3 DNA: TGCGCCAGCAGCCTGACAGGGCGAAGCTCCTACGAGCAGTACTTC. It is translated as CASSLTGRSSYEQYF.

The genes are TRBV7-2 and TRBJ1-2, with a tentative D call TRBD1 (6 bases). V dropped 2 bases and J dropped 1 base, with 17 bases sitting between them. Germline CDR1 and CDR2: SGHTA and FQGNSA. The CDR3 sequence is 17 residues long. The CDR3 DNA reads as TGTGCCAGCAGCTTATTCAGGGAGGGGGGAGATAACTATGGCTACACCTTC. The encoded protein is CASSLFREGGDNYGYTF.

V usage is TRBV15 and J usage is TRBJ2-2, with TRBD2 as a possible D gene (6 bases). Germline V CDR1 and CDR2: LNHNV, YYDKDF (reference sequence). The CDR3 loop spans 18 amino acids. V was clipped by 0 bases and J by 5 bases, with 19 bases between them. The CDR3 nucleotides are TGTGCCACCAGCAGAGAAGGGCGCGGCCGGGAGTGGACCGGGGAGCTGTTTTTT. Its translation is CATSREGRGREWTGELFF.

The V gene is TRBV11-3, the J gene TRBJ2-7; D is perhaps TRBD1 (6 bases). The CDR3 loop spans 14 amino acids. Trimming pared 5 bases from V and 2 bases from J, leaving 13 bases between. The germline V gene encodes CDR1 SGHNT and CDR2 YENEEA. This CDR3 is CASSKRSGAYEQYF. As DNA, the CDR3 is TGTGCCAGCAGCAAAAGGTCAGGGGCCTACGAGCAGTACTTC.

The chain is built from TRBV2 and TRBJ1-1; 7 positions agree with TRBD1. V dropped 5 bases and J dropped 13; count of bases not matched to a gene: 7. The CDR3 has 11 residues. Germline V gives CDR1 SNHLY, CDR2 FYNNEI. The CDR3 coding sequence is TGTGCCAGCAGTCACCCGGGACAGATTTTCTTT. Protein product: CASSHPGQIFF.

V and J are TRBV5-6 and TRBJ2-7; 8 bases fit TRBD1. CDR1 is SGHDT and CDR2 is YYEEEE in the germline V gene. This CDR3 is 13 amino acids long. V dropped 5 bases and J dropped 6; count of bases not matched to a gene: 7. The CDR3 region has the DNA TGTGCCAGCAGGGAGACAGGGGTGGGCGAGCAGTACTTC. Encoded protein: CASRETGVGEQYF.

This chain uses TRBV6-1 with TRBJ2-1, with TRBD2 as a possible D gene (6 bases). The CDR3 extends over 13 amino acids. Germline CDR1 reads MNHNS; CDR2 reads SASEGT. The V end was cut by 5 bases, the J end by 7 bases, with 12 bases between. This CDR3 is CASSNGRGNEQFF. DNA for the CDR3: TGTGCCAGCAGTAACGGGAGAGGGAATGAGCAGTTCTTC.

The CDR3 here is CASSPQLAGQNGEQFF. The CDR3 coding sequence is TGTGCCAGCTCACCGCAACTAGCGGGACAGAATGGTGAGCAGTTCTTC. The rearrangement joins TRBV18 to TRBJ2-1, with TRBD2 matching over 10 bases. This CDR3 has 16 residues. Germline V gene sequence: CDR1 KGHSH, CDR2 LQKENI. The V segment lost 3 bases and the J segment 9 bases; nucleotides outside the gene matches: 11.

This chain joins TRBV14 and TRBJ1-5; D gene unclear. This CDR3 has 13 amino acids. V was pared by 0 bases and J by 11 bases, with 11 bases between. The germline gives CDR1 SGHDN, CDR2 FVKESK. The CDR3 spells CASSQEAGVAQHF. As DNA, the CDR3 is TGTGCCAGCAGCCAAGAGGCCGGGGTGGCCCAGCATTTT.

The chain recombines TRBV11-2 with TRBJ2-7, with a possible D match to TRBD2 (7 bases). Deletions cut 1 base from V and 4 bases from J, with 17 bases between. Germline V gene data show CDR1 as SGHAT and CDR2 as FQNNGV. The CDR3 is made up of 16 amino acids. DNA for the CDR3: TGTGCCAGCAGCTTAGTGGGAGGGCAGGGGAGTTACGAGCAGTACTTC. Protein sequence: CASSLVGGQGSYEQYF.